Included here is one T cell receptor (beta chain) sequence, with context. This sample is part of a study of blood T cell repertoires in COVID-19. The CDR3 contains 14 residues. Germline loops: CDR1 SGHTA, CDR2 FQGNSA. The ends lost 1 base at V and 9 bases at J; junction bases unmatched: 0. Original analysis: Cell counts per sample came from amplifying reference gene primers. Some clones are missing from TCRdb's copy, which holds only in-frame ones; the method was immunoSEQ multiplex PCR. V and J calls and clone size come straight from that table; D and trimming were deduced from the DNA. In the table there are roughly 400,000 clones, 70% to 90% of which are singletons. Recruits, aged about 18 to 100 years, lived in 20 to 30 US areas.

Sequencing used PBMCs or T cells enriched from blood (not recorded which). The TCR comes from a woman under 30 who had been exposed to COVID-19. The chain uses TRBV7-2 and TRBJ1-6; 10 positions match TRBD1. The CDR3 coding sequence is TGTGCCAGCAGCTTAGGGGACAGGGGTTCACCCCTCCACTTT. Amino acids: CASSLGDRGSPLHF.